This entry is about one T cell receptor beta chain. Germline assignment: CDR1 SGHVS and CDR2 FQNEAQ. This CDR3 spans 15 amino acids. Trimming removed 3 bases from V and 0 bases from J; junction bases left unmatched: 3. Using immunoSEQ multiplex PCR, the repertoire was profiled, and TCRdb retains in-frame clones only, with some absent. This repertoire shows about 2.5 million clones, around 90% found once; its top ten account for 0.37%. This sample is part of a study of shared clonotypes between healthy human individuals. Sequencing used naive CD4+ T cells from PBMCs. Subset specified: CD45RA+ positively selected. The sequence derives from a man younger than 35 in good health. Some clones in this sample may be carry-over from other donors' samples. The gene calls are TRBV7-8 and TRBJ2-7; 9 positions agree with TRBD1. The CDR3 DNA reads TGTGCCAGCAGCTTTGTGACAGGGGGCTCCTACGAGCAGTACTTC. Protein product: CASSFVTGGSYEQYF.